The clone carrying this TCR beta chain turned up a few times. TCRdb recomputed calls from the reads with MiXCR, one row per CDR3 protein. The table shows around 530,000 distinct CDR3 sequences, with more than 25% occurring only once. The data were obtained in a study of T cell repertoires in cytomegalovirus infection. The CDR3 is made up of 14 amino acids. V was clipped by 2 bases and J by 4 bases, with 9 bases between them. CDR1 and CDR2 (germline): MNHEY, SMNVEV (reference sequence). The chain combines TRBV27 with TRBJ2-1, with TRBD1 as a possible D gene (6 bases). Sequencing used PBMCs. The TCR originated in a human donor in good health (CMV status not recorded). Some clones in this sample may be carry-over from other donors' samples. The CDR3 sequence: CASSLQGSYNEQFF. The CDR3 DNA is TGTGCCAGCAGTTTACAGGGGTCTTACAATGAGCAGTTCTTC.